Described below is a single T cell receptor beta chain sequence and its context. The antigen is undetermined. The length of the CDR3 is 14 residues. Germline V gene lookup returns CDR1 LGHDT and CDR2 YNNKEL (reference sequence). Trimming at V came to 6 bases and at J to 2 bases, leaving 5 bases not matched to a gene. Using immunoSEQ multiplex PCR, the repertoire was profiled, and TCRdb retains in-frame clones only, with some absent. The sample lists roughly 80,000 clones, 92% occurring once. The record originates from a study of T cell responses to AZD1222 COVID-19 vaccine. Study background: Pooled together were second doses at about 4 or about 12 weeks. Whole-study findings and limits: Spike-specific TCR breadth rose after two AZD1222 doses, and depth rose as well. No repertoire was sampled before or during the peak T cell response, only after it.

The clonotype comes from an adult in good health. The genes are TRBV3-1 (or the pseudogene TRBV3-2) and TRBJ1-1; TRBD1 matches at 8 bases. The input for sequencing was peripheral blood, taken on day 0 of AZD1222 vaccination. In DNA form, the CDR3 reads TGTGCCAGCAGACTTACAGGGGGAAACACTGAAGCTTTCTTT. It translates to CASRLTGGNTEAFF.